These 15 T cell receptor beta chains were all obtained from the same sample, sequenced in a study of cytomegalovirus exposure and HLA in healthy donors listed by TCRdb under 2017. Libraries were prepared through the immunoSEQ multiplex PCR assay. For the multiplex PCR, a mixture combining 60 forward primers for TCR Vbeta segments and 13 reverse primers for TCR Jbeta segments was used. What TCRdb holds here is the immuneACCESS table cut down to in-frame rearrangements. Part of the clones is not present; checked against another copy, under half of the missing clones reflect an unresolved V gene, and the others are unexplained. In this sample the table shows about 200,000 clones, 70% to 80% of which occur a single time. 2.5% to 3.5% of the sample rests with the top ten. The sequenced sample was PBMCs. The source is a woman aged 25 to 39 in good health and CMV-seronegative.

This rearrangement joins TRBV7-9 to TRBJ1-2; 7 bases match TRBD1. Germline V gives CDR1 SEHNR, CDR2 FQNEAQ (reference sequence). J gave up 1 base and V 5 bases, and 10 bases lay outside the gene matches. The CDR3 totals 16 residues. The CDR3 DNA sequence: TGTGCCAGCAGCCAACTCCAGGACAGGAATAACTATGGCTACACCTTC. Amino acids: CASSQLQDRNNYGYTF. The whole variable domain, remainder taken from reference TRBV7-9 and TRBJ1-2, is DTGVSQNPRHKITKRGQNVTFRCDPISEHNRLYWYRQTLGQGPEFLTYFQNEAQLEKSRLLSDRFSAERPKGSFSTLEIQRTEQGDSAMYLCASSQLQDRNNYGYTFGSGTRLTVV.

The J gene is TRBJ2-3, the V gene TRBV5-1; no clear D gene. CDR1 and CDR2 from the germline V gene are SGHRS and YFSETQ. V lost 4 bases and J 3 bases, leaving 18 bases between the germline ends. This CDR3 region has 16 residues. This CDR3 reads CASSHPSASGTDTQYF. DNA of the CDR3: TGCGCCAGCAGCCACCCCTCAGCGAGTGGTACAGATACGCAGTATTTT.

There are a few counts of this clone. V and J are TRBV6-6 and TRBJ1-4; TRBD1 matches at 7 bases. Trimming removed 1 base from V and 6 bases from J; junction bases left unmatched: 2. CDR3 length: 14 amino acids. The germline CDR1 and CDR2 sequences are MNHNY and SVGAGI (reference sequence). In nucleotides, the CDR3 is TGTGCCAGCAGTTACTGGCAGGGGGATGAAAAACTGTTTTTT. It codes for CASSYWQGDEKLFF.

This clone was observed once. The chain carries TRBV6-5 and TRBJ2-7, with TRBD2 as a possible D gene (6 bases). V lost 7 bases, J lost 2 bases, and 12 bases lay in between. The CDR3 runs 13 residues. Germline V gene lookup returns CDR1 MNHEY and CDR2 SVGAGI. The CDR3 here is CASMREQTYEQYF. The CDR3 coding sequence is TGTGCCAGCATGCGGGAACAGACCTACGAGCAGTACTTC.

This sequence joins TRBV7-9 and TRBJ1-5; D possibly corresponds to TRBD1 (6 bases). V was trimmed by 5 bases and J by 4 bases, leaving 6 bases between them. The CDR3 contains 12 residues. Looked up from germline, CDR1 is SEHNR and CDR2 is FQNEAQ (reference sequence). The CDR3 coding sequence is TGTGCCAGCAGCCAGGGGAATCAGCCCCAGCATTTT. Its protein product is CASSQGNQPQHF.

In its sample, this clone was seen once. The rearrangement joins TRBV5-1 to TRBJ1-1; TRBD1 matches 7 bases. Trimming cost V 2 bases and J 0 bases; bases outside gene matches: 4. Germline values: CDR1 SGHRS, CDR2 YFSETQ. This CDR3 spans 15 amino acids. DNA for the CDR3: TGCGCCAGCAGCTTCCCAGGGGGGATGAACACTGAAGCTTTCTTT. It is translated as CASSFPGGMNTEAFF.

The CDR3 is CASSLVLTGAETQYF. CDR3 nucleotides: TGTGCCAGCAGCTTGGTTCTAACGGGAGCGGAGACCCAGTACTTC. This sequence joins TRBV5-6 and TRBJ2-5; tentative D call: TRBD2 (6 bases). Between the trimmed V and J ends, which lost 0 bases and 5 bases, there was a span of 14 bases. Germline-derived CDR1 and CDR2 are SGHDT and YYEEEE. The length of the CDR3 is 15 residues.

The chain employs TRBV7-9 and TRBJ2-2, with TRBD1 matching over 7 bases. The length of the CDR3 is 16 residues. Per the germline V gene, CDR1 is SEHNR and CDR2 is FQNEAQ (reference sequence). The junction had 7 bases not matched to a gene; V was cut back by 6 bases and J by 0 bases. The DNA of the CDR3 is TGTGCCAGCAGTACTACAGGGGTGGCGAACACCGGGGAGCTGTTTTTT. Its protein product is CASSTTGVANTGELFF.

The rearrangement uses TRBV5-1 and TRBJ1-2, with D tentatively TRBD1 (5 bases). Per germline, CDR1 SGHRS and CDR2 YFSETQ. The CDR3 sequence is 15 residues long. V was cut by 1 base and J by 0 bases, with 10 bases left in between. CDR3 protein: CASSLWGGANYGYTF. In DNA form, the CDR3 reads TGCGCCAGCAGCTTGTGGGGGGGAGCTAACTATGGCTACACCTTC.

This rearrangement joins TRBV4-2 to TRBJ2-2; TRBD2 matches at 7 bases. Germline V gene lookup returns CDR1 LGHNA and CDR2 YNFKEQ. V shed 2 bases, J shed 1 base, and the junction held 10 bases outside the gene matches. The CDR3 is made up of 18 amino acids. The CDR3 nucleotides read TGTGCCAGCAGCCAAATTAAGGGGCTAGCGGTGAACACCGGGGAGCTGTTTTTT. Translating gives CASSQIKGLAVNTGELFF.

This CDR3 is CASSQRNGGEQYF. CDR3 nucleotides: TGCGCCAGCAGCCAGAGGAATGGAGGCGAGCAGTACTTC. The V call is TRBV4-1, the J call TRBJ2-7; D may be TRBD2 (5 bases). The V end was cut by 3 bases, the J end by 6 bases, with 12 bases between. This CDR3 is 13 amino acids long. Looked up from germline, CDR1 is MGHRA and CDR2 is YSYEKL.

J is TRBJ2-1 and V is TRBV25-1; tentatively, D is TRBD2 (7 bases). The ends were cut back, 2 bases at V and 2 bases at J, with 13 bases in the middle. This CDR3 comprises 16 residues. Per germline, CDR1 MGHDK and CDR2 SYGVNS. The CDR3 coding sequence is TGTGCCAGCAGTGAAGGTCGCGGGGGCGCCTACAATGAGCAGTTCTTC. Its protein is CASSEGRGGAYNEQFF. The entire variable domain, with the rest obtained from reference TRBV25-1 and TRBJ2-1, is as follows: EADIYQTPRYLVIGTGKKITLECSQTMGHDKMYWYQQDPGMELHLIHYSYGVNSTEKGDLSSESTVSRIRTEHFPLTLESARPSHTSQYLCASSEGRGGAYNEQFFGPGTRLTVL.

The CDR3 protein is CASTSTGGDEQYF. DNA of the CDR3: TGTGCCAGCACCTCGACGGGGGGGGATGAGCAGTACTTC. V usage is TRBV7-6 and J usage is TRBJ2-7; 8 nucleotides line up with TRBD2. Germline CDR1 SGHVS, CDR2 FNYEAQ. The CDR3 covers 13 residues. J was trimmed by 7 bases and V by 7 bases; bases with no gene match: 9.

The chain is built from TRBV19 and TRBJ2-2; the D gene is possibly TRBD2 (6 bases). The CDR3 extends over 14 amino acids. Germline V gives CDR1 LNHDA, CDR2 SQIVND (reference sequence). Deletions cut 3 bases from V and 6 bases from J, with 11 bases between. The CDR3: CASSIAGFPGELFF. The DNA for the CDR3 is TGTGCCAGTAGTATTGCGGGATTCCCCGGGGAGCTGTTTTTT.

V gene TRBV30 combines with J gene TRBJ2-4; 14 bases align to TRBD2. Per the germline V gene, CDR1 is GTSNPN and CDR2 is SVGIG (reference sequence). This CDR3 is 16 amino acids long. Trimming removed 1 base from V and 6 bases from J; junction bases left unmatched: 5. The CDR3 DNA sequence: TGTGCCTGGAGTGGGAGGACTAGCGGGGGGCTAAACATTCAGTACTTC. Translated, it gives CAWSGRTSGGLNIQYF.